The text below deals with one TCR beta chain. Its specificity is not known. This sample was taken from a study of T cell responses to AZD1222 COVID-19 vaccine. Some clones are missing from TCRdb's copy, which holds only in-frame ones; the method was immunoSEQ multiplex PCR. The sample shows 35,000 to 55,000 clones, around 80% of them seen only once. CDR3 length equals 13 residues. V lost 4 bases and J 6 bases, leaving 14 bases between the germline ends. Germline V CDR1 and CDR2: SGHRS, YFSETQ. Study findings and constraints: Most donors were white British, females outnumbered males, and clonal diversity was possibly underestimated. Seropositive AZD1222 recipients at baseline numbered only 6 or 7. Repertoires were obtained only post-peak T cell response. There were vaccine-associated CD4 TCRs across spike, dominant at 160-218 and 743-854.

The receptor comes from an adult in good health. The chain links TRBV5-1 to TRBJ2-7, with a weak D call TRBD1 (6 bases). Sequenced material: peripheral blood, taken on day 0 of AZD1222 vaccination. DNA of the CDR3: TGCGCCAGCAGCGTTACAGGGTTTGGCGAGCAGTACTTC. Translation gives CASSVTGFGEQYF.